These 10 T cell receptor beta chains share one sample of origin, sequenced in a study of OX40 agonist ivuxolimab in advanced cancers. TCRdb's table, derived via immunoSEQ multiplex PCR, lists solely in-frame clones and lacks some. The repertoire holds over 35,000 clones, with about 70% as singletons. Material: CD4+ or CD8+ T cells sorted from blood, obtained in a trial of the OX40 agonist ivuxolimab. These receptors originate from an adult with an advanced solid tumor such as melanoma, head and neck, liver or kidney cancer.

The chain recombines TRBV7-6 with TRBJ1-1; D gene uncertain. CDR3 size: 14 residues. Germline CDR1 and CDR2: SGHVS and FNYEAQ. V gave up 0 bases and J gave up 2 bases, with 7 bases separating them. CDR3 DNA sequence: TGTGCCAGCAGCTTAGCAGGACCTAACACTGAAGCTTTCTTT. As protein: CASSLAGPNTEAFF.

The chain combines TRBV14 with TRBJ1-1; TRBD1 matches 10 bases. The junction had 9 bases not matched to a gene; V was cut back by 3 bases and J by 11 bases. The V gene's germline CDR1 is SGHDN and CDR2 FVKESK. The CDR3 consists of 14 residues. In DNA form, the CDR3 reads TGTGCCAGCAGCCAGGACAGGGGGAGGATTGTTGCTTTCTTT. Amino acids: CASSQDRGRIVAFF.

The rearrangement joins TRBV7-9 to TRBJ1-1; D is perhaps TRBD1 (5 bases). Germline assignment: CDR1 SEHNR and CDR2 FQNEAQ (reference sequence). The CDR3 is 14 residues long. The V and J ends lost 5 bases and 4 bases respectively, with 14 bases between them. The CDR3 here is CASSRAGTVTEAFF. DNA for the CDR3: TGTGCCAGCAGCCGGGCCGGGACGGTCACTGAAGCTTTCTTT.

The chain carries TRBV6-1 and TRBJ1-5, with TRBD1 matching over 8 bases. This CDR3 region has 14 residues. Germline V gene sequence: CDR1 MNHNS, CDR2 SASEGT. V trimming: 8 bases; J trimming: 5 bases; junction bases outside the gene matches: 8. In DNA form, the CDR3 reads TGTGCCAGCGATAGGACGGGACAGGATCAGCCCCAGCATTTT. This encodes CASDRTGQDQPQHF.

The genes are TRBV19 and TRBJ1-5; D possibly corresponds to TRBD1 (6 bases). Deletions cut 5 bases from V and 2 bases from J, with 16 bases between. The germline V gene encodes CDR1 LNHDA and CDR2 SQIVND (reference sequence). This CDR3 is built from 16 residues. CDR3 nucleotide sequence: TGTGCCAGTAGTTTCGGACAGAGACTGGGCAATCAGCCCCAGCATTTT. Amino acid sequence: CASSFGQRLGNQPQHF.

This sequence joins TRBV5-1 and TRBJ2-7; no reliable D call. The V and J ends lost 4 bases and 2 bases respectively, with 13 bases between them. The CDR3 has 14 residues. CDR1 is SGHRS, CDR2 YFSETQ, per germline. The CDR3 region is CASSVAGPPYEQYF. CDR3 nucleotide sequence: TGCGCCAGCAGCGTAGCAGGTCCTCCCTACGAGCAGTACTTC.

DNA for the CDR3: TGTGCCAGCAGTGAAGCTAGCCGGGGGTATTCACCCCTCCACTTT. The encoded protein is CASSEASRGYSPLHF. V and J are TRBV6-1 and TRBJ1-6, with D perhaps TRBD1 (5 bases). Trimming left V 0 bases short and J 8 bases short, with 11 bases between. The CDR3 has 15 amino acids. Germline V lookup: CDR1 MNHNS, CDR2 SASEGT.

This clone was seen only once. The chain is built from TRBV2 and TRBJ1-4; D is uncertain. CDR1 is SNHLY and CDR2 is FYNNEI in the germline V gene. CDR3 size: 14 residues. V lost 6 bases, J lost 0 bases, and 8 bases lay in between. CDR3 in amino acids: CASRLQSTNEKLFF. CDR3 bases: TGTGCCAGCAGACTACAGTCAACTAATGAAAAACTGTTTTTT.

The chain links TRBV2 to TRBJ2-2; no firm D call. Per germline, CDR1 SNHLY and CDR2 FYNNEI. Trimming cost V 4 bases and J 2 bases, with 8 bases left between them. The CDR3 totals 14 residues. CDR3 sequence (DNA): TGTGCCAGCAGTGTCAAATTTAACACCGGGGAGCTGTTTTTT. Its protein product is CASSVKFNTGELFF.

The CDR3 region is CASSGQGSEGQPQHF. The DNA of the CDR3 is TGTGCCAGCAGTGGACAGGGGAGTGAGGGTCAGCCCCAGCATTTT. This rearrangement joins TRBV2 to TRBJ1-5, with 8 positions matching TRBD1. The CDR3 is 15 amino acids. Unmatched junction bases numbered 8, after V lost 4 bases and J lost 6 bases. The germline V gene encodes CDR1 SNHLY and CDR2 FYNNEI.